Each of the 16 T cell receptor beta chains below was sequenced from the same sample in a study of cytomegalovirus exposure and HLA in healthy donors. This PCR relied on a set of 60 Vbeta primers and 13 Jbeta primers. Measured with immunoSEQ multiplex PCR; TCRdb has only the in-frame clones, and not every one. The sample has 93,000 or so clones, approximately 72% seen once. What was sequenced was PBMCs. The source is a woman in her fifties or sixties in good health and CMV-seronegative.

The chain links TRBV9 to TRBJ2-6; no clear D gene. Trimming pared 0 bases from V and 1 base from J, leaving 2 bases between. The CDR3 sequence is 14 residues long. Per germline, CDR1 SGDLS and CDR2 YYNGEE. CDR3 coding DNA: TGTGCCAGCAGCGTAGCTTCTGGGGCCAACGTCCTGACTTTC. Translating gives CASSVASGANVLTF.

The chain carries TRBV27 and TRBJ2-7; the D gene is possibly TRBD1 (7 bases). The CDR3 has 15 amino acids. Germline values: CDR1 MNHEY, CDR2 SMNVEV (reference sequence). Deletions cut 4 bases from V and 3 bases from J, with 16 bases between. CDR3 nucleotides: TGTGCCAGCAGTTGGCGCGGGACAGCGAGCTACGAGCAGTACTTC. Translated: CASSWRGTASYEQYF.

V usage is TRBV4-2 and J usage is TRBJ2-7; TRBD2 agrees at 12 bases. The CDR3 has 16 amino acids. Per the germline V gene, CDR1 is LGHNA and CDR2 is YNFKEQ. V lost 1 base and J lost 4; bases outside the gene matches: 5. This CDR3 reads CASSQALAGGWYEQYF. The CDR3 DNA is TGTGCCAGCAGCCAAGCGCTAGCGGGAGGGTGGTACGAGCAGTACTTC.

The chain carries TRBV6-1 and TRBJ1-2; 10 bases fit TRBD1. The V segment lost 6 bases and the J segment 7 bases; nucleotides outside the gene matches: 2. CDR3 length: 12 residues. The germline V gene encodes CDR1 MNHNS and CDR2 SASEGT. CDR3 in DNA: TGTGCCAGCAGGGGGACAGGGGCTGGCTACACCTTC. It translates to CASRGTGAGYTF.

V and J are TRBV5-1 and TRBJ1-1; 7 nucleotides agree with TRBD1. CDR1 is SGHRS and CDR2 is YFSETQ in the germline V gene. V was clipped by 4 bases and J by 0 bases; unmatched bases: 9. The length of the CDR3 is 16 residues. CDR3 loop: CASSPVQGTMNTEAFF. The CDR3 nucleotides read TGCGCCAGCAGCCCGGTACAGGGGACCATGAACACTGAAGCTTTCTTT.

V usage is TRBV19 and J usage is TRBJ1-1; D possibly corresponds to TRBD1 (6 bases). Germline values: CDR1 LNHDA, CDR2 SQIVND (reference sequence). The V gene lost 6 bases and the J gene lost 2 bases, with 13 bases spanning the gap. The CDR3 has 14 amino acids. CDR3 loop: CASRTGGPNTEAFF. The CDR3 nucleotides are TGTGCCAGTAGGACAGGCGGGCCCAACACTGAAGCTTTCTTT.

The rearrangement uses TRBV18 and TRBJ2-7, with 10 nucleotides matching TRBD1. The V gene end was trimmed by 2 bases and the J gene end by 5 bases; junction bases not matched to a gene: 3. Germline values: CDR1 KGHSH, CDR2 LQKENI. The CDR3 extends over 14 amino acids. The CDR3 DNA reads as TGTGCCAGCTCACCAAGAGGACAGGGGGACGAGCAGTACTTC. Translation gives CASSPRGQGDEQYF.

This sequence joins TRBV27 and TRBJ1-2; 7 bases agree with TRBD1. Unmatched junction bases numbered 2, after V lost 6 bases and J lost 4 bases. The CDR3 contains 12 residues. Germline values: CDR1 MNHEY, CDR2 SMNVEV (reference sequence). CDR3 sequence: CASRSGGYGYTF. The DNA of the CDR3 is TGTGCCAGCAGATCAGGGGGCTATGGCTACACCTTC.

V gene TRBV6-4 combines with J gene TRBJ2-2; D is uncertain. From germline, CDR1 is MRHNA and CDR2 SNTAGT. The CDR3 is 12 amino acids. The V gene lost 3 bases and the J gene lost 4 bases, with 3 bases spanning the gap. The DNA for the CDR3 is TGTGCCAGCAGTGATCTCACCGGGGAGCTGTTTTTT. As protein: CASSDLTGELFF.

V is TRBV19 and J is TRBJ2-2; TRBD2 aligns across 8 bases. CDR1 and CDR2 (germline): LNHDA, SQIVND (reference sequence). The CDR3 length is 14 residues. The ends lost 6 bases at V and 1 base at J; junction bases unmatched: 1. The CDR3 loop is CASSLAGNTGELFF. The CDR3 DNA follows: TGTGCCAGTAGCCTAGCGGGGAACACCGGGGAGCTGTTTTTT.

V gene TRBV7-8 combines with J gene TRBJ2-1, with TRBD2 matching 12 bases. Germline CDR1 SGHVS, CDR2 FQNEAQ. The CDR3 is made up of 15 amino acids. After removal of 3 bases from V and 12 bases from J, the junction contained 9 bases not matched to a gene. The chain's CDR3 is CASSFPGLAGGAQFF. The CDR3 coding sequence is TGTGCCAGCAGCTTTCCGGGACTAGCGGGTGGGGCGCAGTTCTTC.

CDR3 DNA: TGTGCCAGCAGATTAACAGGGGGCTCTGGAAACACCATATATTTT. Protein: CASRLTGGSGNTIYF. The chain joins TRBV6-5 to TRBJ1-3; 8 nucleotides align to TRBD1. The CDR3 covers 15 residues. Germline CDR1 reads MNHEY; CDR2 reads SVGAGI. V gave up 6 bases and J gave up 0 bases; unmatched junction bases: 4.

This clone was detected only a few times. CDR3 sequence (DNA): TGTGCCTGGATTCCTCCCGGGAGCCCAGATACGCAGTATTTT. It codes for CAWIPPGSPDTQYF. V usage is TRBV30 and J usage is TRBJ2-3; tentative D call: TRBD2 (6 bases). V shed 4 bases and J shed 4 bases, with 15 bases lying between them. The CDR3 has 14 amino acids. Germline assignment: CDR1 GTSNPN and CDR2 SVGIG (reference sequence).

The genes are TRBV7-8 and TRBJ2-7; TRBD2 agrees at 10 bases. CDR1 is SGHVS, CDR2 FQNEAQ, per germline. This CDR3 is built from 14 residues. The ends lost 6 bases at V and 3 bases at J; junction bases unmatched: 5. The CDR3 is CASRTGTSDYEQYF. CDR3 in DNA: TGTGCCAGCAGAACCGGGACTAGCGACTACGAGCAGTACTTC.

The chain carries TRBV28 and TRBJ1-3; a weak D match, TRBD1 (5 bases). Trimming removed 10 bases from V and 2 bases from J, with 12 bases in between. The germline gives CDR1 MDHEN, CDR2 SYDVKM. The CDR3 has 13 amino acids. Written as DNA, the CDR3 is TGTGCCACCACCGACAGCGCTGGAAACACCATATATTTT. Its translation: CATTDSAGNTIYF.

This clone is classed as medium-sized. This sequence joins TRBV2 and TRBJ2-7, with 11 bases lining up with TRBD2. CDR1 and CDR2 from the germline V gene are SNHLY and FYNNEI. The CDR3 runs 13 residues. J lost 0 bases, V lost 8 bases, and 0 bases had no gene match. CDR3 sequence (DNA): TGTGCCAGCGGGACTAGCGGCTCCTACGAGCAGTACTTC. Its protein product is CASGTSGSYEQYF.